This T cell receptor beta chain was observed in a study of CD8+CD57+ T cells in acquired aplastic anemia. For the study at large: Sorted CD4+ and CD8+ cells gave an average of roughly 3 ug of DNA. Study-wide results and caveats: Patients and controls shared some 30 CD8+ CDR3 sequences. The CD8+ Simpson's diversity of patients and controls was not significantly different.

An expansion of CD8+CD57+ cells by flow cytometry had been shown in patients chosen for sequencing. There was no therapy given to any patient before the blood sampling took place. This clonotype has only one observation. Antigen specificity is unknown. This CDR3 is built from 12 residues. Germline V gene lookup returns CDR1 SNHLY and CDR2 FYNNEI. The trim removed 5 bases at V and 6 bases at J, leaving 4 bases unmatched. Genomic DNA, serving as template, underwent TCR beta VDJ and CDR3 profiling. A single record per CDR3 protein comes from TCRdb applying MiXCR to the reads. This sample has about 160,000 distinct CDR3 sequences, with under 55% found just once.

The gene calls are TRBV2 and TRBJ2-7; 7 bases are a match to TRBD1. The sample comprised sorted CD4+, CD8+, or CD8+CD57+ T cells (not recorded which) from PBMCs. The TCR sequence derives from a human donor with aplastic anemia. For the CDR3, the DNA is TGTGCCAGCAGTTCGACAGGGCCCGAGCAGTACTTC. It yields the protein CASSSTGPEQYF.